This T cell receptor beta chain came from a study of beta chain features in type 1 diabetes (dated by TCRdb to the late 2010s). Context from the whole study: Mean age, gender distribution, total cell number and subset yield were not different between patients and healthy donors. A total of roughly 100 million sorted cells were examined across all samples, and the number of cells per subset was strongly correlated with RNA yield. In the study, recently diagnosed type 1 diabetes patients and matched healthy donors were compared on the TCRB repertoires of their sorted circulating CD4+ T cell subsets. Regulatory and stem cell-like memory subsets were obtained from only 8 patients and about 8 healthy donors, while naive and central memory subsets were obtained from all 30 or so donors. The paper's findings and limits, for the study overall: PCR might favor shorter templates, but patient and control samples were amplified and corrected together, so any skew would affect both groups equally. Naive, central memory and regulatory TCRB repertoires appeared to be more alike among patients than among healthy donors. Because the HLA sub-analyses included only small numbers of individuals, any influence of HLA type on TCRB rearrangement was left unresolved. Patients with type 1 diabetes made fewer insertions and deleted more nucleotides at VDJ recombination sites, implying thymic rearrangement abnormalities. Because cDNA was sequenced instead of genomic DNA, activated cells with high expression could be over-represented, although the groups did not differ in activation or CD3 levels. A moderate but significant shortening of TCRB CDR3 length was observed in type 1 diabetes patients in all four CD4+ subsets.

There are a few counts of this clone. Its cognate antigen has yet to be identified. Within one base of it there is no much larger clone, and no base qualities were kept. From the cysteine through the phenylalanine, the CDR3 covers 15 amino acids. Only the CDR3 part of the read is kept: 45 bases, read in frame from the first base. According to the germline V gene, CDR1 reads SQVTM and CDR2 reads ANQGSEA. The trim is 7 bases for V and 3 bases for J, with a gap of 20 bases between the germline ends. The entire amount of isolated RNA was reverse transcribed using the High Capacity cDNA Reverse Transcription Kit, so the sequenced TCRB transcripts were expressed ones. Deep immunoSEQ sequencing was applied to naive, central memory and regulatory T cell samples, giving an average of about 3.57 million total reads per sample. After sorted cells were lysed in RLT buffer, RNA was extracted with DNase-treated RNeasy Micro or Mini kits, with the choice depending on cell number. To prevent cross-contamination, every cell subset was processed on its own, while patient and healthy donor samples were processed together. TCRB sequences were amplified from cDNA with the immunoSEQ multiplex PCR, producing 87-bp fragments spanning the CDR3 region. The amplicons were sequenced using the Illumina HiSeq platform. Per the authors' processing: PCR bias was corrected computationally using synthetic template baselines, and reads within Hamming distance 2 were collapsed, with unmergeable singletons discarded. By aligning reads against IMGT, V, D and J genes, CDR3 length, and insertions or deletions at six rearrangement sites were assigned. Within each subset, clonotype counts were normalized to the number of sorted cells before true diversity and Gini coefficients were calculated with the tcR R package. The overlap coefficient, calculated on TCRB nucleotide sequences, was used to measure repertoire sharing. Out-of-frame TCRB sequences from naive cells were analyzed to stand in for the pre-selection repertoire. TCRdb obtained this table from immuneACCESS and retained in-frame rearrangements with V and J assigned. These tables miss some clones; where compared with another copy, unresolved V genes account for less than half of the shortfall, and the remainder is unexplained. That table gives V, J and clone size, and the DNA gave D and trimming. The sample table records hundreds of thousands of clones; around an eighth of these occur just once. In total, the top ten clones hold 0.03% to 0.04% of the sample.

A single peripheral blood draw of around 100 mL on average was collected from each donor into heparinised tubes. A BD FACSAria II and a panel including CD45RO, CCR7, CD25, CD127, CD95 and CD27 were used to sort naive, central memory, regulatory and stem cell-like memory CD4+ T cells. Purity was above 95% for every sorted population. PBMCs were separated immediately by Lymphoprep density gradient centrifugation and were stained directly, without being cultured. So that batch effects would be minimized, each experiment stained and sorted samples in pairs, pairing one healthy donor with one patient. The source material was naive CD4+ T cells from blood. Taken with the paper, the label for cell subset or site translates to: true naive CD4+ T cells. The source is a young man with type 1 diabetes. The chain employs TRBV29-1 and TRBJ2-3; the D region possibly corresponds to TRBD2 (5 bases align). The bases are TGCAGCGCGTCGTTGCCTCCCGGGGTGACAGATACGCAGTATTTT. Its translation reads: CSASLPPGVTDTQYF.